This T cell receptor beta chain was profiled in a study of technical replicates of blood from a few donors. Here immunoSEQ multiplex PCR was the method, and the copy in TCRdb shows in-frame clones only, minus some. In the table there are roughly 11,000 clones, under 95% of which are singletons. Germline loops: CDR1 SGHRS, CDR2 YFSETQ. CDR3 size: 14 residues. The junction had 4 bases not matched to a gene; V was cut back by 4 bases and J by 0 bases. This receptor was taken from a human donor in good health. The source material was PBMCs. The gene calls are TRBV5-1 and TRBJ2-7; TRBD2 aligns across 7 bases. CDR3 amino acids: CASSGKRDSYEQYF. The CDR3 DNA reads as TGCGCCAGCAGCGGTAAGCGGGACTCCTACGAGCAGTACTTC.